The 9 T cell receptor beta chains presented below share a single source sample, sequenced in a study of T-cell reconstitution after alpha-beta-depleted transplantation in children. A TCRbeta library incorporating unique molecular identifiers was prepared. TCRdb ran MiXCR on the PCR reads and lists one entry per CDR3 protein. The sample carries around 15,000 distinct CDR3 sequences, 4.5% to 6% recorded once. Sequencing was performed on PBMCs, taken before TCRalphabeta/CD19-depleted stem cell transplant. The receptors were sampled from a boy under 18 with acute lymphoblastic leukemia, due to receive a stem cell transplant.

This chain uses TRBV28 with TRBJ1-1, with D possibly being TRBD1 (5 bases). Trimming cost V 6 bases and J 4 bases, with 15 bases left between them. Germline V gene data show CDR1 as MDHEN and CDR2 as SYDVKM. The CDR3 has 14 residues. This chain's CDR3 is CASRETVMSTEAFF. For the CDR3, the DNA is TGTGCCAGCAGGGAGACAGTTATGAGCACTGAAGCTTTCTTT.

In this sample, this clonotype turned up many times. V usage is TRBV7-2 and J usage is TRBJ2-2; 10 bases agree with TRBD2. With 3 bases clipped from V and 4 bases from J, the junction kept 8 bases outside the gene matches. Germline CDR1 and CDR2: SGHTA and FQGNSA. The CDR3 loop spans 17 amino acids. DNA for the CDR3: TGTGCCAGCAGCTTCGGACTAGCGGCGGAAATCACCGGGGAGCTGTTTTTT. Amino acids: CASSFGLAAEITGELFF.

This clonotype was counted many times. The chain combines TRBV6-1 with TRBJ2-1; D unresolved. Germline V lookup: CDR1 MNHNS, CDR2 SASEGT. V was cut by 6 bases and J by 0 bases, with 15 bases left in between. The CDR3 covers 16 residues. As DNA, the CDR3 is TGTGCCAGCAGGGGAACTTTGGGGTTCTCCTACAATGAGCAGTTCTTC. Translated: CASRGTLGFSYNEQFF.

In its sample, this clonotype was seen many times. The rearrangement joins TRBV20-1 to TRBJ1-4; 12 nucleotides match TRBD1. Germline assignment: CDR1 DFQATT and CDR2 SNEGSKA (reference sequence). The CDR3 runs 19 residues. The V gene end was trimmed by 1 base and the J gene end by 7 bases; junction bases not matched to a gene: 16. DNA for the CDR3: TGCAGTGCTAGAGGAGGGACAGGGGGCGGCGGTGTCATTGGTGAAAAACTGTTTTTT. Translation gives CSARGGTGGGGVIGEKLFF.

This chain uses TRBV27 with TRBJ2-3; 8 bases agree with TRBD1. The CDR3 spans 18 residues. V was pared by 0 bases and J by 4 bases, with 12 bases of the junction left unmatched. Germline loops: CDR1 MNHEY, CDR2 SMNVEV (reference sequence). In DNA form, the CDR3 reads TGTGCCAGCAGTTTATCAATCGTATATCTGGACAGGGCAGATACGCAGTATTTT. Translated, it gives CASSLSIVYLDRADTQYF.

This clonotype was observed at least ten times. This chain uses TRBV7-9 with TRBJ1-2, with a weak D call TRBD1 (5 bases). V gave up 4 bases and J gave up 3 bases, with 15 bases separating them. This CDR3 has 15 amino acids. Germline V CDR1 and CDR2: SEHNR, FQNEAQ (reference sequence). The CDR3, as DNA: TGTGCCAGCAGCTCCCAGGGAGGGGAGGACTATGGCTACACCTTC. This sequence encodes CASSSQGGEDYGYTF.

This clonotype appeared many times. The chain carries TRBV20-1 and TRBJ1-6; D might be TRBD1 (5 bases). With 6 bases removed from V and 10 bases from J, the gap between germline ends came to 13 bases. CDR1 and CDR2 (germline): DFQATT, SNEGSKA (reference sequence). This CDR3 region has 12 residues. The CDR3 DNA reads TGCAGTGCCAGTTTGGGGGTGTCACCCCTCCACTTT. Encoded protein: CSASLGVSPLHF.

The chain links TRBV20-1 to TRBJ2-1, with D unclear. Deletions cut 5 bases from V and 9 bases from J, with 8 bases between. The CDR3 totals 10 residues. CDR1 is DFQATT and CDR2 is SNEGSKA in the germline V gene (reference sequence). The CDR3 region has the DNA TGCAGTGCTTTTCTAGGTGAGCAGTTCTTC. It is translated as CSAFLGEQFF.

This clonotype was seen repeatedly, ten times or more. In DNA form, the CDR3 reads TGCACCAGCAGCCAAGATCCCGAAACGGGAAAATCCTACGAGCAGTACTTC. Translation: CTSSQDPETGKSYEQYF. The genes are TRBV1 and TRBJ2-7; the table's D call TRBD1 went unverified against the DNA. TRBV1 is a known pseudogene. The CDR3 spans 17 residues.